This TCR beta chain was found in a study of neurological immune-mediated disorders (dated by TCRdb to 2018 to 2020). For the wider study: Of the roughly 35 multiple sclerosis patients, some 31 had relapsing-remitting MS and 3 had secondary progressive MS. Longitudinal HAM/TSP donors and healthy donors each had 3 time-points at intervals of about 3-40 months. The approximately 110 TCR-beta libraries covered PBMC samples along with longitudinal samples, technical triplicates, and paired sorted CD4+ and CD8+ T-cell subsets. Using UMI-based sequencing, the study compared peripheral blood TCR-beta repertoires from patients with HTLV-I-associated myelopathy (HAM/TSP), patients with multiple sclerosis, and healthy controls. Of the roughly 71 subjects in the cohort, some 15 were HAM/TSP patients, 34 were multiple sclerosis patients, and some 20 were healthy controls.

Per the publication, the time point label means: longitudinal time-point 1 (baseline). Libraries from unsorted PBMCs were made from 2 million PBMCs kept in RNAlater at -80 degrees C until RNA extraction. Multiple sclerosis patients were enrolled in a US clinical protocol under which disease progression was evaluated by magnetic resonance imaging. Peripheral blood was subjected to Ficoll-Hypaque density gradient centrifugation to isolate PBMCs, which were then cryopreserved in liquid nitrogen. In this sample, this clonotype turned up many times. There is no known antigen for this receptor. Per-nucleotide qualities are absent, and no much larger clonotype sits a single base away. cDNA synthesis used template-switch 5'RACE with a primer carrying a 10-nucleotide random unique molecular identifier tagging each TCR transcript. Each sequencing run produced over 180 million TCR-beta sequences covering 15-18 subjects. Total RNA was extracted with the RNeasy kit. TCR-beta VDJ regions were amplified with primers for the TCR constant region and the 5'RACE anchor, using the KAPA Real-time Library Amplification kit. Sample indexes and Illumina adaptors were added in a first PCR, after which library yield was increased in a second PCR. After Ampure bead purification, the roughly 650 bp TCR product was size-selected on a 2% E-gel SizeSelection system. Before pooling, library quality was checked on a Bioanalyzer, concentration was measured with Qubit, and libraries were quantified with the Kapa Library Quantification kit. An Illumina HiSeq 2500 sequenced the libraries paired-end 2 x 150 bp. To increase sequence diversity, roughly 24-32% phiX was spiked into each library pool. The published analysis was carried out like this. Quality-filtered reads were processed with the UMI-based MiGEC pipeline, and over 80% of raw TCR sequences were removed by the MiGEC pipeline during error correction. IMGT germline references were used for aligning VDJ genes, and each clonotype was defined as a unique CDR3 amino acid sequence together with its V-J genes. Clonal expansion, Shannon diversity and CDR3 relatedness were evaluated with VDJtools (CalcPairwiseDistances, ClusterSamples), while phylogenetic trees were built in CLCbio workbench. Clones with at least 8 unique UMIs were defined as expanded, with this threshold being based on coefficient-of-variation modelling across technical triplicates. The raw public data were reprocessed by TCRdb itself: fastp quality trimming at Q25, MiXCR clonotype calling, in-frame beta chains only. Rows matching on CDR3 protein sequence are summarized as one entry with the most common DNA and genes. The V and J calls follow TCRdb's processing rather than the paper's. The sample has tens of thousands of distinct CDR3 sequences on record, 3.2% of them singletons. Approximately 7.5% of the sample lies in the top ten.

Study-level results and caveats: Phylogenetic analysis grouped repertoires from 18 of 34 MS patients into a cluster of related CDR3 sequences, suggesting a possible repertoire-level signature. No identical CDR3 amino acid sequences were found to be shared among expanded clones across subjects, suggesting that TCR-beta repertoires were private in all groups. No clinical or MRI features were associated with the MS cluster, and the authors said that larger cohorts are needed. TCR clonal expansion was highest in HAM/TSP patients and lowest in MS patients, with MS patients falling below even healthy controls.

CDR1 and CDR2 were assigned from the germline V gene as SGHRS and YFSETQ. Ends trimmed: V by 0 bases, J by 3 bases; bases unmatched to a gene: 3. CDR3 length: 14 amino acids, cysteine to phenylalanine. The entry retains the CDR3 DNA only, 42 bases that are in frame from base 1. This TCR derives from a woman aged 60 to 75 with multiple sclerosis. The specimen sequenced was PBMCs. The chain links TRBV5-1 with TRBJ2-7, with 7 middle bases fitting TRBD2. The CDR3 region has the sequence CASSLAGEGYEQYF. The base sequence is TGCGCCAGCAGCTTGGCGGGGGAGGGCTACGAGCAGTACTTC.